A single sample is the source of the 22 T cell receptor beta chains below, sequenced in a study of CD8+ T cells in alopecia areata. Sequencing relied on a cDNA template that was reverse transcribed from extracted RNA. Measured with immunoSEQ multiplex PCR; TCRdb has only the in-frame clones, and not every one. The data show some 110,000 clones, with none appearing a single time. Source material: lesional skin. Source of these receptors: a C3H/HeJ mouse with alopecia areata. For this strain, the MHC haplotype corresponds to H2-k.

This clone has a handful of counts. The gene names here belong to mouse. Read sequence stops 4 residues before the CDR3 end, and the germline J gene provides the missing end. This chain connects TRBV13-3 to TRBJ2-1, with D unresolved. This CDR3 has 14 residues. Trimming took 2 bases from V and 0 from J, leaving 6 bases between them. In germline, CDR1 is NNHDY, CDR2 SYVADS. The CDR3 here is CASSETPNYAEQFF. CDR3 DNA, as far as it was read: TGTGCCAGCAGTGAAACTCCTAACTATGCT.

Turning to this clone: Here the gene names and germline are mouse. The read stops 4 residues short of the end of the CDR3; the missing end is completed from the germline J gene. The rearrangement joins TRBV1 to TRBJ2-1, with 9 bases that match TRBD2. The CDR3 contains 16 residues. Germline V gene data show CDR1 as NSQYPW and CDR2 as LRSPGD (reference sequence). The V gene end was trimmed by 0 bases and the J gene end by 6 bases; junction bases not matched to a gene: 6. The part of the CDR3 DNA that was read is TGCACCTGCAGTGCAGATCGGTTGGGGGGGCTTGCT. This encodes CTCSADRLGGLA. The complete CDR3 protein is CTCSADRLGGLAEQFF.

Remarks on this clone: Germline and genes here are mouse. The read comes to an end 4 residues before the CDR3 does, leaving the germline J gene to fill in the end. The rearrangement joins TRBV14 to TRBJ2-7; possibly TRBD1 for D (6 bases). The CDR3 has 12 amino acids. CDR1 is SGHDT, CDR2 FRDEAV, per germline. The chain's CDR3 is CASRPDRYEQYF. CDR3 DNA, as far as it was read: TGTGCCAGCAGACCCGACAGGTAT.

Details on this clone: Mouse germline and gene names are used. Read sequence stops 4 residues before the CDR3 end, and the germline J gene provides the missing end. This rearrangement joins TRBV1 to TRBJ1-1; 7 nucleotides line up with TRBD1. The V gene's germline CDR1 is NSQYPW and CDR2 LRSPGD (reference sequence). The CDR3 consists of 14 residues. V was clipped by 7 bases and J by 0 bases; unmatched bases: 5. The part of the CDR3 DNA that was read is TGCACCTGCAACCCCGGGACAGCAAACACA. Amino acids: CTCNPGTANT. In full, the CDR3 is CTCNPGTANTEVFF.

This clone appeared a few times. Mouse names are used for the genes. The CDR3 end lies 4 residues beyond the end of the read and is filled in from the germline J gene. Other nucleotide sequences in the sample specify the same CDR3. The chain has TRBV1 and TRBJ1-4, with D maybe TRBD1 (6 bases). The V end was cut by 9 bases, the J end by 4 bases, with 9 bases between. In germline, CDR1 is NSQYPW, CDR2 LRSPGD (reference sequence). The CDR3 spans 12 residues. The CDR3 spells CTCGQSNERLFF. CDR3 bases read: TGCACCTGTGGACAGAGCAACGAA.

This clone occurred a few times. Genes here carry mouse names. The CDR3 end lies 4 residues beyond the end of the read and is filled in from the germline J gene. This chain links TRBV1 with TRBJ1-4; 7 positions agree with TRBD1. Per the germline V gene, CDR1 is NSQYPW and CDR2 is LRSPGD (reference sequence). V shed 0 bases, J shed 0 bases, and the junction held 4 bases outside the gene matches. CDR3 length equals 17 residues. CDR3 DNA, as far as it was read: TGCACCTGCAGTGCAGAGGACAGGAGCATTTCCAACGAA. Amino acids: CTCSAEDRSISNE. The complete CDR3 sequence is CTCSAEDRSISNERLFF.

In regard to this clone: Gene names are mouse gene names. Sequencing ends 4 residues short of the CDR3 end; the germline J gene provides the rest. The chain is built from TRBV13-1 and TRBJ2-5; 8 bases align to TRBD1. The CDR3 has 14 residues. Germline V gene data show CDR1 as NSHNY and CDR2 as SYGAGN. The sequenced part of the CDR3 DNA is TGTGCCAGCAGTGATGAGGACAGGGAAGAC. This gives the protein CASSDEDRED. The full CDR3 is CASSDEDREDTQYF.

This clone has more than one count but fewer than ten. Genes and germline come from the mouse. The CDR3 end is not reached by the read, which stops 4 residues before it; the germline J gene fills it in. The rearrangement links TRBV19 to TRBJ2-7, with a tentative D call TRBD1 (6 bases). The CDR3 sequence is 13 residues long. V was trimmed by 6 bases and J by 3 bases, leaving 13 bases between them. Looked up from germline, CDR1 is FNHDT and CDR2 is SITEND (reference sequence). The CDR3 bases that were read are TGTGCCAGCACCCGAGGGGGAGGCTAT. It specifies CASTRGGGY. In full, the CDR3 reads CASTRGGGYEQYF.

There are a few counts of this clone. The gene names here belong to mouse. The read gets to within 4 residues of the CDR3 end, and the germline J gene fills in the rest. The chain carries TRBV13-3 and TRBJ1-2; TRBD1 aligns across 12 bases. The CDR3 extends over 16 amino acids. Germline V gene data show CDR1 as NNHDY and CDR2 as SYVADS. V was clipped by 3 bases and J by 0 bases; unmatched bases: 3. CDR3 loop: CASSGGQGASNSDYTF. The sequenced part of the CDR3 DNA is TGTGCCAGCAGTGGGGGACAGGGGGCGTCAAACTCC.

This clone was found many times. Each gene name is a mouse one. The read falls 4 residues short of the CDR3 end, and the missing part is taken from the germline J gene. V is TRBV13-3 and J is TRBJ1-2; TRBD1 agrees at 9 bases. This CDR3 is built from 13 residues. V lost 6 bases, J lost 4 bases, and 4 bases stayed unmatched. Germline V gene data show CDR1 as NNHDY and CDR2 as SYVADS. CDR3 in amino acids: CASKTGGGSDYTF. Incomplete CDR3 DNA: TGTGCCAGCAAAACAGGGGGCGGCTCC.

This clone was seen ten or more times. Genes and germline come from the mouse. The read comes to an end 4 residues before the CDR3 does, leaving the germline J gene to fill in the end. V usage is TRBV13-3 and J usage is TRBJ1-1; 8 bases agree with TRBD1. Germline CDR1 reads NNHDY; CDR2 reads SYVADS. The CDR3 contains 14 residues. This CDR3 is CASSDQGARTEVFF. The CDR3 DNA, read in part, is TGTGCCAGCAGTGACCAGGGGGCGCGGACA.

Concerning this clone itself: Germline and genes here are mouse. Read sequence stops 4 residues before the CDR3 end, and the germline J gene provides the missing end. This chain uses TRBV31 with TRBJ2-3; 11 bases align to TRBD2. This CDR3 contains 14 residues. The germline CDR1 and CDR2 sequences are GKSSPN and SITVG. J was trimmed by 3 bases and V by 3 bases; bases with no gene match: 2. The covered CDR3 bases are TGTGCCTGGAGCCGACTGGGGGGGGCAGAA. Its translation: CAWSRLGGAE. The CDR3 reads in full as CAWSRLGGAETLYF.

Concerning this clone: Genes here carry mouse names. The CDR3 end lies 4 residues beyond the end of the read and is filled in from the germline J gene. The gene calls are TRBV1 and TRBJ2-3; 10 positions agree with TRBD2. The CDR3 runs 14 residues. Germline V gene sequence: CDR1 NSQYPW, CDR2 LRSPGD (reference sequence). CDR3 residues: CTCSAGTGGETLYF. The sequenced CDR3 bases are TGCACCTGCAGTGCAGGGACTGGGGGAGAA.

This clone was recorded many times. Gene names refer to mouse genes. Read data end 4 residues before the CDR3 end; the end is taken from the germline J gene. The rearrangement joins TRBV13-3 to TRBJ2-5; the match to TRBD2 covers 14 bases. Germline V CDR1 and CDR2: NNHDY, SYVADS. The CDR3 totals 17 residues. Losses at the gene ends were 5 bases for V and 2 bases for J; bases not matched to a gene: 7. CDR3 amino acids: CASRGTGGARGQDTQYF. CDR3 bases read: TGTGCCAGCAGAGGGACTGGGGGGGCGCGAGGCCAAGAC.

Of note for this clone: Genes and germline come from the mouse. The CDR3 is cut off 4 residues early in the read; its end comes from the germline J gene. The V gene is TRBV17, the J gene TRBJ2-2; D unresolved. Germline V gives CDR1 MNHDT, CDR2 YYDKIL. Trimming pared 3 bases from V and 0 bases from J, leaving 8 bases between. The CDR3 runs to 15 residues. The sequenced part of the CDR3 DNA is TGTGCTAGCAGTAGCACAGCCGCAAACACCGGG. Protein: CASSSTAANTG. The whole CDR3 region reads CASSSTAANTGQLYF. The entire variable domain, with the rest obtained from reference TRBV17 and TRBJ2-2, is as follows: DTTVKQNPRYKLARVGKPVNLICSQTMNHDTMYWYQKKPNQAPKLLLFYYDKILNREADTFEKFQSSRPNNSFCSLYIGSAGLEYSAMYLCASSSTAANTGQLYFGEGSKLTVL.

Turning to this clone: The protein recorded in TCRdb does not match the translated DNA at residue 11; the protein presented here comes from translating the DNA. Mouse germline and gene names are used. Coverage ceases 3 residues before the CDR3 finishes, and the germline J gene fills in the end. The V gene is TRBV19, the J gene TRBJ1-3; D not certain. The V gene lost 5 bases and the J gene lost 0 bases, with 9 bases spanning the gap. Germline V gene lookup returns CDR1 FNHDT and CDR2 SITEND (reference sequence). The CDR3 length is 14 residues. CDR3 sequence reads: CASSSLISGNTLYF. The sequenced CDR3 bases are TGTGCCAGCAGCTCCCTTATTTCTGGAAATACG.

A few counts support this clone. Mouse gene names and germline throughout. The read terminates 4 residues before the CDR3 end, so the remaining end is supplied by the germline J gene. The V gene is TRBV1, the J gene TRBJ1-4; the D gene is possibly TRBD1 (6 bases). The CDR3 sequence is 13 residues long. Trimming pared 5 bases from V and 5 bases from J, leaving 9 bases between. In germline, CDR1 is NSQYPW, CDR2 LRSPGD (reference sequence). This CDR3 is CTCSHRENERLFF. The DNA read from the CDR3 is TGCACCTGCAGTCACAGGGAAAACGAA.

As concerns this clone: The listed genes are named as in mouse. The CDR3 end is not reached by the read, which stops 4 residues before it; the germline J gene fills it in. The chain employs TRBV13-3 and TRBJ2-5, with a weak D call TRBD2 (7 bases). The CDR3 consists of 15 residues. Germline V gives CDR1 NNHDY, CDR2 SYVADS. The sequenced CDR3 bases are TGTGCCAGCAGTGATGAGGGGGGGAGGCTGGAC. Its translation is CASSDEGGRLD. The CDR3 as a whole reads CASSDEGGRLDTQYF.

Points on this clone: The germline and genes are mouse ones. The sequence runs out 4 residues before the end of the CDR3; the remainder is reconstructed from the germline J gene. The chain couples TRBV13-3 to TRBJ2-5; D is undetermined. In germline, CDR1 is NNHDY, CDR2 SYVADS. The CDR3 loop spans 13 amino acids. The CDR3 protein is CASSDPRKDTQYF. The CDR3 DNA, read in part, is TGTGCCAGCAGTGACCCCAGGAAAGAC.

A few counts support this clone. The genes are named according to mouse. Sequencing ends 4 residues short of the CDR3 end; the germline J gene provides the rest. J is TRBJ2-2 and V is TRBV13-1, with D possibly matching TRBD2 (5 bases). Looked up from germline, CDR1 is NSHNY and CDR2 is SYGAGN. This CDR3 region has 13 residues. The CDR3 loop is CASSDGLFGQLYF. The CDR3 DNA, read in part, is TGTGCCAGCAGTGATGGACTGTTCGGG.

This clone was picked up a small number of times. Gene names denote mouse genes. The read ends 4 residues early relative to the CDR3; the germline J gene fills the gap. V gene TRBV17 combines with J gene TRBJ2-7; TRBD2 matches 11 bases. Germline loops: CDR1 MNHDT, CDR2 YYDKIL. The length of the CDR3 is 14 residues. The CDR3 DNA, read in part, is TGTGCTAGCAGTCTGGGACTGGGGGATTAT. It yields the protein CASSLGLGDY. The CDR3, in full, reads CASSLGLGDYEQYF.

This clone has ten or more counts. Genes here carry mouse names. The CDR3 extends 4 residues past the end of the read, so its final part is completed from the germline J gene. The rearrangement joins TRBV1 to TRBJ2-2; 10 bases match TRBD1. V dropped 4 bases and J dropped 2; count of bases not matched to a gene: 4. CDR3 length: 16 residues. Germline loops: CDR1 NSQYPW, CDR2 LRSPGD (reference sequence). This CDR3 reads CTCSEGTGENTGQLYF. CDR3 DNA, as far as it was read: TGCACCTGCAGTGAGGGGACAGGGGAGAACACCGGG. The variable domain in full, with the rest retrieved from reference TRBV1 and TRBJ2-2, is VTLLEQNPRWRLVPRGQAVNLRCILKNSQYPWMSWYQQDLQKQLQWLFTLRSPGDKEVKSLPGADYLATRVTDTELRLQVANMSQGRTLYCTCSEGTGENTGQLYFGEGSKLTVL.